The source of this T cell receptor beta chain is a study of blood T cells in healthy people across ages. General study findings and limits: Whereas aged donors had fewer naive CD4+ cells, long-lived donors had more of them and higher diversity.

Trimming cost V 3 bases and J 4 bases; bases outside gene matches: 8. This CDR3 is 16 amino acids long. Germline assignment: CDR1 SGDLS and CDR2 YYNGEE. About this clonotype itself: Its specificity is not known.

Combining a sample-barcoded 5' primer with a J-beta primer mix, a second PCR ran for roughly 7 to 12 cycles. TCRdb used MiXCR to reprocess the 5' RACE reads, holding one entry per CDR3 protein. The sample consists of about a million distinct CDR3 sequences, about 44% of them appearing once. The sample taken for sequencing was blood. The clonotype originates from a young man in good health. This chain connects TRBV9 to TRBJ2-3; 10 nucleotides agree with TRBD1. In nucleotides, the CDR3 is TGTGCCAGCAGCGCTAGGGACAGGGGTGCGGCAGATACGCAGTATTTT. Translated: CASSARDRGAADTQYF.